Listed here is a single TCR beta chain. The antigen remains unidentified. Here immunoSEQ multiplex PCR was the method, and the copy in TCRdb shows in-frame clones only, minus some. Among some 74,000 clones, 75% to 90% were seen once, and the ten largest hold 1.3% to 1.5%. This entry belongs to a study of T cell responses to AZD1222 COVID-19 vaccine. The CDR3 is made up of 17 amino acids. Germline V gene lookup returns CDR1 SGHDT and CDR2 YYEEEE. V lost 6 bases to trimming and J lost 0 bases, with 16 bases between them. Doses given second, at about 4 or about 12 weeks, were pooled. Study conclusions and caveats: The donor cohort was predominantly white British with a female majority, and clonal diversity may have been underestimated. Spike-specific TCR repertoires showed rising breadth and depth after two AZD1222 doses. In the spike-specific TCR repertoire, nearly half reportedly target unmutated variant regions.

Sequences were derived from peripheral blood, sampled 28 days after the second AZD1222 dose. This TCR came from an adult who received the AZD1222 COVID-19 vaccine. The V call is TRBV5-6, the J call TRBJ1-6; D is uncertain. This CDR3 is CASTLRATFSYNSPLHF. The CDR3 DNA reads as TGTGCCAGCACCCTCCGGGCTACCTTCTCCTATAATTCACCCCTCCACTTT.